This T cell receptor (beta chain) was recorded in a study of blood T cell repertoires in COVID-19. CDR3 length: 14 amino acids. The germline gives CDR1 MNHEY, CDR2 SVGEGT. The ends were cut back, 4 bases at V and 1 base at J, with 10 bases in the middle. Per the authors' pipeline: Amplification of reference gene primers was used by the study to estimate nucleated cell counts. This table comes from immunoSEQ multiplex PCR, and its TCRdb copy is limited to in-frame clones, with some not included. V, J and clone size are those of that table, while D and trimming were read from the DNA. The sample lists around 500,000 clones, 85% to 90% occurring once.

The source is a middle-aged woman who had recovered from COVID-19. The V and J genes are TRBV6-2 or TRBV6-3 and TRBJ1-1; D is perhaps TRBD1 (5 bases). Sequenced sample: PBMCs or T cells enriched from blood (not recorded which). CDR3 in amino acids: CASSLGLGNTEAFF. The CDR3 DNA reads TGTGCCAGCAGTTTGGGACTCGGGAACACTGAAGCTTTCTTT.